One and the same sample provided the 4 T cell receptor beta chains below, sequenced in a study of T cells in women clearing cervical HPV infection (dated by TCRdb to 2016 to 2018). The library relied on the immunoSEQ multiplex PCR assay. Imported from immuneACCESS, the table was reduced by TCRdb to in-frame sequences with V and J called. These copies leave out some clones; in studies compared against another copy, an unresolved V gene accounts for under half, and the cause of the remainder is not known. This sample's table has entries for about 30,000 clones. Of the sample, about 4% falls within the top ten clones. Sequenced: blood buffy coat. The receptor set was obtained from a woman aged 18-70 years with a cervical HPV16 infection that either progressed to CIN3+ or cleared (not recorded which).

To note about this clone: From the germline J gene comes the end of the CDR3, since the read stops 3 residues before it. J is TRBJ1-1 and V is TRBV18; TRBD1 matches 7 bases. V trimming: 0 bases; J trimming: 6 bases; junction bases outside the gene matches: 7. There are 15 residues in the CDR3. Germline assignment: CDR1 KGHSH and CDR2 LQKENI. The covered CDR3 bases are TGTGCCAGCTCACCACCCACGAACAGGGGCGCTGAA. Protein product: CASSPPTNRGAE. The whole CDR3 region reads CASSPPTNRGAEAFF.

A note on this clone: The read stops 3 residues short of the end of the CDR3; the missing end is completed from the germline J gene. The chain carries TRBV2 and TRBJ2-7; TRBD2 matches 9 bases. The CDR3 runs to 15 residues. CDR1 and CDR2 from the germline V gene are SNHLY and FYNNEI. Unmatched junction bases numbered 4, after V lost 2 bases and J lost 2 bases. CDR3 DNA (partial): TGTGCCAGCAGTGAAAGTCCTAGCGGGGCCTACGAG. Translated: CASSESPSGAYE. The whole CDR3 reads CASSESPSGAYEQYF.

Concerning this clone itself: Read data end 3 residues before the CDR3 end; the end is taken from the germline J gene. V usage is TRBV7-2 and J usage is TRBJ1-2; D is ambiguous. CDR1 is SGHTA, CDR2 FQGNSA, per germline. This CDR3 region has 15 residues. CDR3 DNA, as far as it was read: TGTGCCAGCAGCCAGGATTACGACCGGCCTCGTAGC. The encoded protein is CASSQDYDRPRS. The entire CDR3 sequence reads CASSQDYDRPRSYTF.

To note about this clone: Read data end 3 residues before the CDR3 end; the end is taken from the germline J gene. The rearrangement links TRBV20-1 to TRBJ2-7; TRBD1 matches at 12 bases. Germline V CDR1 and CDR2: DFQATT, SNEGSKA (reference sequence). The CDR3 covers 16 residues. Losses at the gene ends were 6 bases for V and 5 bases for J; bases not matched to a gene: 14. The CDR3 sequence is CSAQDGRDRGLDEQYF. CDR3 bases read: TGCAGTGCACAAGATGGTAGGGACAGGGGGCTCGACGAG.